Here is one TCR beta chain with its context. Its antigen is unidentified. This specimen belongs to a study of a mutant IDH1 vaccine in newly diagnosed glioma. The wider study: First vaccine doses came 4-6 weeks after radiotherapy alone, or with temozolomide cycles.

Overall study findings and caveats: Seemingly, pseudoprogression had no relation to changes in the top peripheral T cell clonotypes.

Using immunoSEQ multiplex PCR, the repertoire was profiled, and TCRdb retains in-frame clones only, with some absent. The sample holds approximately 37,000 clones; approximately 86% are singletons and the top ten take roughly a sixth. Time point defined: week 47, end of study. Every vaccination contained 300 ug of the mutant IDH1 20-mer peptide and was paired with topical imiquimod. The patients received vaccinations eight times, in weeks 1, 3, 5, 7, 11, 15, 19 and 23. The donors' diagnosis was new WHO grade 3 or 4 astrocytoma that was IDH1-mutant and ATRX-lost. The V and J ends lost 0 bases and 8 bases, in that order; junction bases with no gene match: 6. CDR3 length: 14 residues. From germline, CDR1 is SGHNT and CDR2 YYREEE (reference sequence).

Sequencing used PBMCs, obtained from a glioma patient whose treatment included an IDH1 peptide vaccine. The chain employs TRBV5-4 and TRBJ1-2; 8 positions match TRBD1. The source of this sequence is a man aged 18 to 30 with glioma. Some clones in this sample may be carry-over from other donors' samples. CDR3 amino acids: CASSLDAGGWGYTF. The CDR3 coding sequence is TGTGCCAGCAGCTTGGATGCAGGGGGCTGGGGCTACACCTTC.